This T cell receptor beta chain was recorded in a study of T cells after posttransplantation cyclophosphamide. Whole-study results and caveats: Donor CD8+ memory clones often dominated recipient blood repertoires at later times. Skin or GI-infiltrating T cells shared few TRB sequences with blood.

CDR3 length: 16 amino acids. Trimming removed 0 bases from V and 1 base from J, with 13 bases in between. Germline-derived CDR1 and CDR2 are GTSNPN and SVGIG (reference sequence). The assay was immunoSEQ multiplex PCR, and TCRdb's table has in-frame clones only and misses some. This set yields under 25,000 clones and no singletons; the top ten hold under 7.5%. Details on this clone: Its antigen remains unknown. Different DNA sequences within this sample yield the same CDR3.

This chain links TRBV30 with TRBJ1-5, with TRBD1 as a possible D gene (6 bases). The source material was PBMCs. The source is a woman aged 60 to 75 in good health, CMV-negative, and a related stem cell transplant donor. CDR3 bases: TGTGCCTGGAGTGTAAGGGGTCAGGGGAGCAATCAGCCCCAGCATTTT. The encoded protein is CAWSVRGQGSNQPQHF.